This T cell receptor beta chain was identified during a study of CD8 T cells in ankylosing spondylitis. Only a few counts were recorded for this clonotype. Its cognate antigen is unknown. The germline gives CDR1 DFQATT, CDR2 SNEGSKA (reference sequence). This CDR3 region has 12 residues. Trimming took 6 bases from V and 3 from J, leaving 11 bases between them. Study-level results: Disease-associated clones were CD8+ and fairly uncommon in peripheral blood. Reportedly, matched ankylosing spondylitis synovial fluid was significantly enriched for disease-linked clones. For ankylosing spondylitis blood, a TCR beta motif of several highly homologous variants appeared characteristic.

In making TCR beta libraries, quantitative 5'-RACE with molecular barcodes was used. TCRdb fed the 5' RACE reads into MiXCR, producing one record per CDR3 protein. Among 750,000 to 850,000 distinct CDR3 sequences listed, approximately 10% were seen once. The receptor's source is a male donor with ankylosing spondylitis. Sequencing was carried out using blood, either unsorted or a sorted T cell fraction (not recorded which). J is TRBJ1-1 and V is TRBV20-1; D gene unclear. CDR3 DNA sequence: TGCAGTGCGACAACAGTGGACACTGAAGCTTTCTTT. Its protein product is CSATTVDTEAFF.